The following is a TCR beta chain sequence with its context. Per the original methods: Reference gene primer amplification gave nucleated cell count estimates. Sequenced by immunoSEQ multiplex PCR; TCRdb stores in-frame clones only, minus some. The V and J calls and the clone size are those of that table, but D and trimming were determined from the DNA. This sample carries 80,000 or so clones, approximately 80% of them seen once, and the ten largest clones take approximately 4.6%. This record belongs to a study of blood T cell repertoires in COVID-19. Study summary: Samples representing acute and convalescent COVID-19 were sourced from the United States, Italy and Spain. Sample material is recorded as cDNA or gDNA derived from T cells, B-cell-depleted T cells, or PBMCs.

Germline CDR1 reads MNHEY; CDR2 reads SVGAGI. This CDR3 region has 13 residues. V was cut by 0 bases and J by 6 bases, with 6 bases left in between. Input material: peripheral blood. The chain joins TRBV6-5 to TRBJ1-5; D ambiguous. This TCR derives from a woman in her seventies with acute or convalescent COVID-19. The CDR3 here is CASSYSRVQPQHF. In nucleotides, the CDR3 is TGTGCCAGCAGTTACTCGAGGGTTCAGCCCCAGCATTTT.